This TCR beta chain was captured in a study of blood T cells in healthy people across ages. Germline V gives CDR1 SGHTA, CDR2 FQGNSA. J lost 5 bases, V lost 2 bases, and 10 bases had no gene match. CDR3 length: 16 amino acids. A J-beta primer mix and a sample-barcoded 5' primer were used in a second PCR of roughly 7 to 12 cycles. TCRdb called the 5' RACE reads again in MiXCR, with one record for every CDR3 protein. The sample holds 600,000 to 1,000,000 distinct CDR3 sequences, 55% to 70% seen once. The chain couples TRBV7-2 to TRBJ2-5; the match to TRBD2 covers 8 bases. The TCR comes from a man aged 30-40 years in good health. Sequencing was carried out using blood. This CDR3 reads CASSLNPAGARETQYF. The CDR3 DNA follows: TGTGCCAGCAGCTTAAACCCAGCGGGAGCTCGCGAGACCCAGTACTTC.